This T cell receptor (beta chain) was retrieved from a study of blood T cell repertoires in COVID-19 (TCRdb year 2020). For the wider study: The collaborator samples originated in the United States, Italy and Spain and spanned the acute and convalescent phases of COVID-19. The material from the prospective study consisted of cDNA or gDNA derived from T cells, B-cell-depleted T cells, or PBMCs. Where available, HLA class I and class II types were taken from metadata supplied by the sample provider and were not determined by assay-based typing. A de-identified subject ID, COVID-19 status, age in years and sex were almost always included in the sample metadata. Deeply sampled blood TCRbeta repertoires from subjects exposed to, actively infected with, or recovered from COVID-19 were included in the dataset. The repertoires were released in a freely available public database intended as a resource for research on the immune response to SARS-CoV-2. The samples were drawn from two sources: the first 160 participants of the ongoing ImmuneRACE study, and 1,200 or so subjects contributed by 6 global collaborators. Summary of the overall study and its limitations: How much clinical and demographic metadata was included differed by source and by participant, and the metadata was provided uncurated.

TCRbeta CDR3 regions were amplified from genomic DNA using the immunoSEQ Assay, a bias-controlled multiplex PCR. The original methods were these. The number of nucleated cells in each sample was estimated from the amplification of reference gene primers within the assay. To quantify the absolute abundance of each unique TCRbeta CDR3 rearrangement, sequence reads were collapsed and filtered. For each sample, productive Simpson clonality was calculated as the square root of Simpson's diversity index over productive rearrangements. TCRdb obtained this table from immuneACCESS and retained in-frame rearrangements with V and J assigned. These tables miss some clones; where compared with another copy, unresolved V genes account for less than half of the shortfall, and the remainder is unexplained. Clone size and the V and J calls come from that table; the DNA yielded D and trimming. This sample gives a few hundred thousand clones in total; around 83% of them show up just once. The ten largest make up 4.5% to 5.5% of the sample.

With regard to this clone: Its antigen is unknown. Base qualities are not at hand, and no much larger clone is one base apart.

The CDR3 starts with the cysteine, ends with the phenylalanine, and has 13 residues. Only the CDR3 DNA stays, 39 bases, in frame from base 1. V loses 5 bases, J loses 5 bases, and the germline ends lie 12 bases apart. In Seattle, one collaborating source enrolled patients while the infection was active and tracked those patients longitudinally over the course of disease. Each collaborating institution followed its own protocols to collect whole blood in K2EDTA tubes. For TCRbeta analysis, collaborator samples were shipped as frozen whole blood, as isolated PBMCs, or as DNA extracted from either sample type.

The receptor was isolated from a woman aged 70-85 years with COVID-19, enrolled during active disease. Sequencing was performed on peripheral blood. The V and J genes are TRBV12-3 or TRBV12-4 and TRBJ2-5, with TRBD2 tentatively as D gene (6 bases match). This receptor carries the CDR3 CASSLGGPETQYF. The DNA sequence follows: TGTGCCAGCAGTCTCGGGGGTCCGGAGACCCAGTACTTC.